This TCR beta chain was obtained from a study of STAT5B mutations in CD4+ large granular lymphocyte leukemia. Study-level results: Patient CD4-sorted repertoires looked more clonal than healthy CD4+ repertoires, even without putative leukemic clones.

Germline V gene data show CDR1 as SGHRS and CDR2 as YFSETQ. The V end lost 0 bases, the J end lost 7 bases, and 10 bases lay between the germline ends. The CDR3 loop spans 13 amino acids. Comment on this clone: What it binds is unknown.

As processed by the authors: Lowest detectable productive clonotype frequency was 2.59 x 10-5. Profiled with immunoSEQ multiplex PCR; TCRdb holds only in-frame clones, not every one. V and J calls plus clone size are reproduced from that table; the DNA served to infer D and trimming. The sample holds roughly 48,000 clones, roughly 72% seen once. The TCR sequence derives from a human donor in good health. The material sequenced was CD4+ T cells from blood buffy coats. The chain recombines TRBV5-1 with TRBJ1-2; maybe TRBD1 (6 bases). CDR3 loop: CASSLDREGGYTF. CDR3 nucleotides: TGCGCCAGCAGCTTGGACAGGGAGGGTGGCTACACCTTC.